The present T cell receptor beta chain was sequenced within a study of blood T cells in healthy people across ages. V shed 9 bases and J 2 bases; nucleotides not matched to a gene: 4. The germline V gene encodes CDR1 KGHDR and CDR2 SFDVKD. CDR3 length: 13 residues. This clonotype was seen a handful of times. Then a second PCR, running roughly 7 to 11 cycles, was carried out with a sample-barcoded 5' primer and a J-beta primer mix. TCRdb passed the 5' RACE reads through MiXCR, listing each CDR3 protein once. This table holds more than 650,000 distinct CDR3 sequences, around half found once. The V and J genes are TRBV24-1 and TRBJ2-3; 7 nucleotides line up with TRBD1. The sequenced material came from blood. This clonotype was obtained from a man of 80 years or more in good health. CDR3 amino acids: CATRDSNTDTQYF. The DNA of the CDR3 is TGTGCCACCCGGGACAGCAACACAGATACGCAGTATTTT.